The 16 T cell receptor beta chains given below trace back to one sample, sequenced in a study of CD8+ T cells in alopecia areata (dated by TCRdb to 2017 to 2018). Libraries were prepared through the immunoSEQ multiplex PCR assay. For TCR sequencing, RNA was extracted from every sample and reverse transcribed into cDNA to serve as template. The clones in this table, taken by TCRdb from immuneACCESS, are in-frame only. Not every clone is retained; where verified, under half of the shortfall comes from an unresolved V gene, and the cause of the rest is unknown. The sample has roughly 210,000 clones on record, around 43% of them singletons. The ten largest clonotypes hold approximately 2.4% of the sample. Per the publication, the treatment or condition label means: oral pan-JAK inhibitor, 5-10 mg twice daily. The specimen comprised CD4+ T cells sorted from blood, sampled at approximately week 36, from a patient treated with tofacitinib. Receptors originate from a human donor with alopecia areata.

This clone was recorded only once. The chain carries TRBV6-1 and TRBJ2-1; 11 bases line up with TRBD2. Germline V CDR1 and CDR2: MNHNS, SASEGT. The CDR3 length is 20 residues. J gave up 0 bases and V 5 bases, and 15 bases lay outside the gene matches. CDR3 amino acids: CASSQGTSGGRHYSYNEQFF. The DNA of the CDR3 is TGTGCCAGCAGTCAAGGGACTAGCGGAGGGAGGCACTACTCCTACAATGAGCAGTTCTTC.

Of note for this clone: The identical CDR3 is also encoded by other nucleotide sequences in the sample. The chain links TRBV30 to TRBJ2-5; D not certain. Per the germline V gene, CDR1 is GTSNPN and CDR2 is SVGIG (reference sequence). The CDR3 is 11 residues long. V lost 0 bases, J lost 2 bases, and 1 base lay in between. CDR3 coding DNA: TGTGCCTGGAGTGTACAAGAGACCCAGTACTTC. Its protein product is CAWSVQETQYF.

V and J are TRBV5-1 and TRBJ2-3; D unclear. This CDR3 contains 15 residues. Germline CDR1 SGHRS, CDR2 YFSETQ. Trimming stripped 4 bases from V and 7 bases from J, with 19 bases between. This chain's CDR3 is CASSPELGGENTQYF. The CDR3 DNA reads TGCGCCAGCAGCCCGGAACTTGGTGGAGAGAATACGCAGTATTTT.

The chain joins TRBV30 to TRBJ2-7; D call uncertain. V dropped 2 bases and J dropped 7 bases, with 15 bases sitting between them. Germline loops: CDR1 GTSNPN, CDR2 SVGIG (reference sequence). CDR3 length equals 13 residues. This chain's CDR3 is CAWSPPGLGEQYF. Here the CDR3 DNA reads TGTGCCTGGAGTCCCCCGGGCCTAGGTGAGCAGTACTTC.

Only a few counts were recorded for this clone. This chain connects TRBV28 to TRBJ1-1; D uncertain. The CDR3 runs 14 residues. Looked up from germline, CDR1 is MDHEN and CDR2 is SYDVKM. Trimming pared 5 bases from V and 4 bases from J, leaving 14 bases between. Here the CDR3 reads CASSQYRGSTEAFF. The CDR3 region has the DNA TGTGCCAGCAGTCAGTATCGGGGTAGCACTGAAGCTTTCTTT. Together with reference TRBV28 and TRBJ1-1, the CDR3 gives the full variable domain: DVKVTQSSRYLVKRTGEKVFLECVQDMDHENMFWYRQDPGLGLRLIYFSYDVKMKEKGDIPEGYSVSREKKERFSLILESASTNQTSMYLCASSQYRGSTEAFFGQGTRLTVV.

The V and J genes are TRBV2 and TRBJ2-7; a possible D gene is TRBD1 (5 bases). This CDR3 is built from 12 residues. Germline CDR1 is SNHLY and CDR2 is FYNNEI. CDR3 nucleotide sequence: TGTGCGACCAAAGGCAGGGCCAACGAGCAGTACTTC. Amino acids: CATKGRANEQYF.

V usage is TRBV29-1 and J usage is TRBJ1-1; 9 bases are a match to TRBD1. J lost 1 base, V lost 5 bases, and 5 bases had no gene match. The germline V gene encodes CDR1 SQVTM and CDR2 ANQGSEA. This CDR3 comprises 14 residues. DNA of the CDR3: TGCAGCGTTACAGGGGGCGGACCGAACACTGAAGCTTTCTTT. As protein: CSVTGGGPNTEAFF.

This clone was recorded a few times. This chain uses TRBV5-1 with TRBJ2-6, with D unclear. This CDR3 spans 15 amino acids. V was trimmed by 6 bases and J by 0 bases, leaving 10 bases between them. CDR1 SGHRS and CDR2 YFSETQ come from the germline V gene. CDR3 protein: CASTVDGSGANVLTF. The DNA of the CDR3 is TGCGCCAGCACCGTCGACGGCTCTGGGGCCAACGTCCTGACTTTC.

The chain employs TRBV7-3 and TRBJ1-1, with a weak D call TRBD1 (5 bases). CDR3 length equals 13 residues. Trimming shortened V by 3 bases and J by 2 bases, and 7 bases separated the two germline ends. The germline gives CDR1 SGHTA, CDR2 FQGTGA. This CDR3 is CASSFQGNTEAFF. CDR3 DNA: TGTGCCAGCAGCTTCCAGGGAAACACTGAAGCTTTCTTT.

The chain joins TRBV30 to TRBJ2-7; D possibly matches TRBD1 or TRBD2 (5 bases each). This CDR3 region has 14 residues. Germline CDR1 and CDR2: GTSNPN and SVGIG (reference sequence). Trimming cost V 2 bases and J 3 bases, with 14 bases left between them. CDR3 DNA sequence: TGTGCCTGGAGTTTCGGGACGGTCCTCTACGAGCAGTACTTC. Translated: CAWSFGTVLYEQYF.

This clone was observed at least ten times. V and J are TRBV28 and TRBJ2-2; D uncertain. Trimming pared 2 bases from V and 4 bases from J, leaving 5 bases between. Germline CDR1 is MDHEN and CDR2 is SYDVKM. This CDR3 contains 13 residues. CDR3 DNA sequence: TGTGCCAGCAGTTTACGCCCCACCGGGGAGCTGTTTTTT. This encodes CASSLRPTGELFF.

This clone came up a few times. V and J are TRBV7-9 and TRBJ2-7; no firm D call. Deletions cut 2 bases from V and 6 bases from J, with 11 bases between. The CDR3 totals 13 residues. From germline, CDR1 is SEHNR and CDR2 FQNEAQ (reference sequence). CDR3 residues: CASSLINSGEQYF. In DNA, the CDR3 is TGTGCCAGCAGCTTAATTAATTCTGGCGAGCAGTACTTC.

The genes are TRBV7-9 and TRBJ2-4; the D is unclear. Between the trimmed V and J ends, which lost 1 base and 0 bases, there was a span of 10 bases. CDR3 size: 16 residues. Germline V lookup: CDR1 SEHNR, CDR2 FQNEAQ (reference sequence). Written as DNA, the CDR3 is TGTGCCAGCAGCTTAGAGGTGGATCTAGCCAAAAACATTCAGTACTTC. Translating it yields CASSLEVDLAKNIQYF.

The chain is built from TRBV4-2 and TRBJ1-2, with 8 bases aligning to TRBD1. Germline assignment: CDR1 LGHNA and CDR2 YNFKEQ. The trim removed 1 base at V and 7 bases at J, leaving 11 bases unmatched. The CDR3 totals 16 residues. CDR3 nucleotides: TGTGCCAGCAGCCAAGCCAATGGACAGGGTTCCGGTGGCTACACCTTC. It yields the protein CASSQANGQGSGGYTF.

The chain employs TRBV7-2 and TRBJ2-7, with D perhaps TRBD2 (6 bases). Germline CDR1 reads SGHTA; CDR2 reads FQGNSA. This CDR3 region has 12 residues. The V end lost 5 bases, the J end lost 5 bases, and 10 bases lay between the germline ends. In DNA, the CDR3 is TGTGCCAGCAGCGCGACTAGAAACGAGCAGTACTTC. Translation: CASSATRNEQYF.

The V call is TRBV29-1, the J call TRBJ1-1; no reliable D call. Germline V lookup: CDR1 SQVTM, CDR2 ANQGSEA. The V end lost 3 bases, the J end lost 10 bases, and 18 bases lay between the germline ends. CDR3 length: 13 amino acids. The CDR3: CSVDSFEVRGAFF. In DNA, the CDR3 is TGCAGCGTTGACTCCTTCGAGGTTCGTGGAGCTTTCTTT.